A selection of T cell receptor beta chains follows, all from one sample in a study of post-analysis software for immune sequencing data. TCRdb passed the PCR reads through MiXCR, listing each CDR3 protein once. The sample records approximately 770,000 distinct CDR3 sequences, approximately 44% being singletons. What was sequenced was blood. The source is a girl aged 5-17 years with multiple sclerosis. Both conserved end residues are part of each CDR3. The D gene is left open where the match is weak. The size entry is marked missing in some rows and otherwise reads once, few, many or a size class.

clone size,D gene,V gene,J gene,CDR3 protein,CDR3 DNA
NA,TRBD1,TRBV24-1,TRBJ2-5,CATMRGRGFENEQYF,TGTGCCACCATGAGGGGCAGGGGGTTCGAGAATGAGCAGTACTTC
few,NA,TRBV11-2,TRBJ1-4,CASSFTGIANEKLFF,TGTGCCAGCAGCTTCACAGGGATCGCTAATGAAAAACTGTTTTTT
few,TRBD2,TRBV9,TRBJ2-1,CASSAGLAGGSYNEQFF,TGTGCCAGCAGCGCCGGACTAGCGGGAGGATCCTACAATGAGCAGTTCTTC
NA,TRBD1,TRBV12-3/TRBV12-4,TRBJ2-1,CASSRDRVATQGEQFF,TGTGCCAGCAGTAGAGACAGGGTGGCGACACAAGGCGAGCAGTTCTTC
once,TRBD2,TRBV5-1,TRBJ2-1,CASSSRSSGRAYNEQFF,TGCGCCAGCAGCTCACGGAGTAGCGGGAGGGCCTACAATGAGCAGTTCTTC
few,NA,TRBV29-1,TRBJ1-1,CSVVGGNEAFF,TGCAGCGTTGTTGGGGGGAATGAAGCTTTCTTT
NA,NA,TRBV6-1,TRBJ2-7,CASSEGPGFYEQYF,TGTGCCAGCAGTGAAGGCCCGGGTTTCTACGAGCAGTACTTC
few,TRBD1,TRBV29-1,TRBJ1-2,CSVVQGANYGYTF,TGCAGCGTTGTACAGGGGGCTAACTATGGCTACACCTTC
NA,NA,TRBV6-5,TRBJ1-2,CASSYGGAGINYGYTF,TGTGCCAGCAGTTACGGGGGGGCGGGGATCAACTATGGCTACACCTTC
few,NA,TRBV6-9,TRBJ1-5,CAGQTGANQPQHF,TGTGCCGGCCAGACAGGCGCCAATCAGCCCCAGCATTTT
NA,TRBD2,TRBV5-1,TRBJ2-3,CASSPGLAGDRSTQYF,TGCGCCAGCAGCCCGGGACTAGCGGGGGACCGGAGTACGCAGTATTTT
NA,NA,TRBV9,TRBJ2-7,CASSLFLGGEQYF,TGTGCCAGCAGCCTTTTCCTTGGGGGCGAGCAGTACTTC
once,TRBD2,TRBV20-1,TRBJ2-7,CSARPLAGVGHEQYF,TGCAGTGCTAGGCCTCTAGCGGGAGTAGGCCACGAGCAGTACTTC
NA,NA,TRBV6-6,TRBJ1-1,CASSYSAANTEAFF,TGTGCCAGCAGTTACTCCGCAGCTAACACTGAAGCTTTCTTT
NA,TRBD1,TRBV7-2,TRBJ1-4,CASSRYRGRNEKLFF,TGTGCCAGCAGCAGATACAGGGGGCGTAATGAAAAACTGTTTTTT
NA,TRBD2,TRBV10-3,TRBJ2-7,CAISLTSGTTYEQYF,TGTGCCATCAGTCTGACTAGCGGGACCACCTACGAGCAGTACTTC
NA,NA,TRBV12-3/TRBV12-4,TRBJ2-1,CASSFSGAKYYNEQFF,TGTGCCAGCAGTTTTTCAGGGGCGAAGTACTACAATGAGCAGTTCTTC
once,NA,TRBV9,TRBJ2-5,CASTPGGFQETQYF,TGTGCCAGCACCCCCGGAGGATTCCAAGAGACCCAGTACTTC
NA,TRBD2,TRBV29-1,TRBJ2-3,CSGRLAGAPDAQYF,TGCAGCGGGAGACTAGCGGGAGCCCCAGATGCGCAGTATTTT
NA,NA,TRBV28,TRBJ1-1,CASSSLKAFF,TGTGCCAGCAGTTCCCTGAAAGCTTTCTTT
NA,NA,TRBV24-1,TRBJ2-3,CATSDWTLGDTQYF,TGTGCCACCAGTGATTGGACCCTGGGGGATACGCAGTATTTT
few,NA,TRBV5-5,TRBJ2-7,CASSRTSRGTHEQYF,TGTGCCAGCAGCCGCACTTCACGGGGGACCCACGAGCAGTACTTC
few,NA,TRBV7-9,TRBJ2-5,CASSPATETQYF,TGTGCCAGCAGCCCAGCCACCGAGACCCAGTACTTC
few,TRBD2,TRBV7-3,TRBJ2-1,CASTPAASGYNEQFF,TGTGCCAGCACCCCGGCGGCTAGCGGCTACAATGAGCAGTTCTTC
NA,NA,TRBV10-3,TRBJ2-3,CAIRTRQESTDTQYF,TGTGCCATCAGGACAAGACAGGAAAGCACAGATACGCAGTATTTT
NA,NA,TRBV7-2,TRBJ2-2,CASSLERGSRELFF,TGTGCCAGCAGCTTAGAGAGGGGGTCACGGGAGCTGTTTTTT
NA,TRBD2,TRBV20-1,TRBJ2-7,CSARTGTSASYEQYF,TGCAGTGCTAGGACCGGGACTAGCGCATCCTACGAGCAGTACTTC
NA,NA,TRBV4-2,TRBJ2-5,CASSQLGPLGETQYF,TGTGCCAGCAGCCAACTCGGACCGCTGGGAGAGACCCAGTACTTC
NA,NA,TRBV20-1,TRBJ2-5,CSAPPRGTTQETQYF,TGCAGTGCCCCCCCCCGCGGGACCACACAAGAGACCCAGTACTTC
once,TRBD2,TRBV7-9,TRBJ2-3,CASSFPGLAGADTQYF,TGTGCCAGCAGCTTCCCGGGACTAGCGGGAGCAGATACGCAGTATTTT
few,TRBD2,TRBV4-3,TRBJ2-1,CASSQGVAGVVEQFF,TGCGCCAGCAGCCAAGGGGTAGCGGGAGTGGTTGAGCAGTTCTTC
NA,TRBD2,TRBV7-9,TRBJ2-7,CASSPRTSGYSYEQYF,TGTGCCAGCAGCCCAAGGACTAGCGGATACTCCTACGAGCAGTACTTC
few,NA,TRBV20-1,TRBJ1-2,CSARPTDMYYGYTF,TGCAGTGCTCGACCGACTGACATGTACTATGGCTACACCTTC
few,NA,TRBV6-5,TRBJ1-2,CAGTRGPANYGYTF,TGTGCCGGCACCCGGGGGCCCGCTAACTATGGCTACACCTTC
once,TRBD2,TRBV6-1,TRBJ2-7,CASNEWLAGGRISYEQYF,TGTGCCAGCAACGAATGGCTAGCGGGAGGGCGGATTTCCTACGAGCAGTACTTC
few,TRBD1,TRBV20-1,TRBJ2-3,CSARDADRGHTDTQYF,TGCAGTGCTAGAGATGCGGACAGGGGGCACACAGATACGCAGTATTTT
few,NA,TRBV25-1,TRBJ1-2,CASSGAGGYTF,TGTGCCAGCAGTGGGGCCGGTGGCTACACCTTC
NA,NA,TRBV11-2,TRBJ2-3,CASSLPVGWGTDTQYF,TGTGCCAGCAGCCTACCCGTAGGATGGGGCACAGATACGCAGTATTTT
NA,NA,TRBV6-1,TRBJ2-1,CVSSESRTPYNEQFF,TGTGTCAGCAGTGAGTCGAGAACCCCCTACAATGAGCAGTTCTTC